This TCR beta chain was documented in a study of Graves' ophthalmopathy and Graves' hyperthyroidism. CDR3 regions of TCR beta were amplified from RNA transcripts. Second-round multiplex PCR came after a first-round RT-PCR that employed HTBI primers. TCRdb re-analysed the multiplex PCR reads in MiXCR, keeping a single row per CDR3 protein. Of hundreds of thousands of distinct CDR3 sequences in the sample, approximately 22% are singletons; the top ten hold around 7%. This TCR derives from a woman between 18 and 30 years old with stable Graves' hyperthyroidism. Some clones in this sample may be carry-over from other donors' samples. The source material was peripheral blood.

CDR3 residues: CASSQGAGATIYF. CDR3 DNA sequence: TGTGCCAGCAGCCAGGGCGCCGGGGCCACCATATATTTT. The rearrangement joins TRBV14 to TRBJ1-3, with D possibly matching TRBD1 (5 bases). This CDR3 is 13 amino acids long. Trimming pared 3 bases from V and 9 bases from J, leaving 12 bases between. The germline gives CDR1 SGHDN, CDR2 FVKESK.